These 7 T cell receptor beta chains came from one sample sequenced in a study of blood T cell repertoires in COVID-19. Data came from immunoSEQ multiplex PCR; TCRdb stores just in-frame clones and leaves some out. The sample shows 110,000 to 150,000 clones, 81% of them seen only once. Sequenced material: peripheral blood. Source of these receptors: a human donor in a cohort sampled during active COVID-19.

The CDR3 DNA reads as TGTGCCAGCAGCTTAGATACGCGAAAACTGTTTTTT. This encodes CASSLDTRKLFF. The chain has TRBV7-2 and TRBJ1-4; D is unclear. Per germline, CDR1 SGHTA and CDR2 FQGNSA. Between the trimmed V and J ends, which lost 1 base and 10 bases, there was a span of 7 bases. The CDR3 consists of 12 residues.

CDR3: CASSLLQGDTQYF. In DNA, the CDR3 is TGCGCCAGCAGCTTGCTACAGGGGGATACGCAGTATTTT. V gene TRBV5-1 combines with J gene TRBJ2-3, with TRBD1 matching 7 bases. This CDR3 has 13 residues. Trimming took 1 base from V and 6 from J; bases not matched to a gene: 2. Germline V gene sequence: CDR1 SGHRS, CDR2 YFSETQ.

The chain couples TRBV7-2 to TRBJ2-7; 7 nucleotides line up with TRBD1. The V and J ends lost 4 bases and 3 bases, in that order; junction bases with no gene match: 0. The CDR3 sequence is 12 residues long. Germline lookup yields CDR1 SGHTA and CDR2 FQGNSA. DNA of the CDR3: TGTGCCAGCAGCTGGGACAGCTACGAGCAGTACTTC. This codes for CASSWDSYEQYF.

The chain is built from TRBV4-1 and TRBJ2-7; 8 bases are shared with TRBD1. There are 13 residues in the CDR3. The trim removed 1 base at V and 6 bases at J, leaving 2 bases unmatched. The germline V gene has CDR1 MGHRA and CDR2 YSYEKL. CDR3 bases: TGCGCCAGCAGCCAAGGGACAGGGAGCGAGCAGTACTTC. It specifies CASSQGTGSEQYF.

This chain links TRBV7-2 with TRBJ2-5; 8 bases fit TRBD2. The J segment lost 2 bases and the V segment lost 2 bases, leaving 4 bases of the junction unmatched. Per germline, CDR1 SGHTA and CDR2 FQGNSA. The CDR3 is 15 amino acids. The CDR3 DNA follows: TGTGCCAGCAGCTTATCTAGCGGGTTTCAAGAGACCCAGTACTTC. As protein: CASSLSSGFQETQYF.

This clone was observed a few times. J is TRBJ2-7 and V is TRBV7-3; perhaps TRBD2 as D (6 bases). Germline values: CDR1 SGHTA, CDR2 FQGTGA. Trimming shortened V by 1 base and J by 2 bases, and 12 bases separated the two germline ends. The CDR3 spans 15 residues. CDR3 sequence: CASSLSSGYTYEQYF. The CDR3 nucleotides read TGTGCCAGCAGCTTAAGTAGCGGCTATACCTACGAGCAGTACTTC.

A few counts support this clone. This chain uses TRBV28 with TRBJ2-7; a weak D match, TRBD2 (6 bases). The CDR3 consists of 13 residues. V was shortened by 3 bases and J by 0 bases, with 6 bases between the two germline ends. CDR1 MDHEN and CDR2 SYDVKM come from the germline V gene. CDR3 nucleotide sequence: TGTGCCAGCAGTTTCGGGAGCTCCTACGAGCAGTACTTC. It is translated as CASSFGSSYEQYF.